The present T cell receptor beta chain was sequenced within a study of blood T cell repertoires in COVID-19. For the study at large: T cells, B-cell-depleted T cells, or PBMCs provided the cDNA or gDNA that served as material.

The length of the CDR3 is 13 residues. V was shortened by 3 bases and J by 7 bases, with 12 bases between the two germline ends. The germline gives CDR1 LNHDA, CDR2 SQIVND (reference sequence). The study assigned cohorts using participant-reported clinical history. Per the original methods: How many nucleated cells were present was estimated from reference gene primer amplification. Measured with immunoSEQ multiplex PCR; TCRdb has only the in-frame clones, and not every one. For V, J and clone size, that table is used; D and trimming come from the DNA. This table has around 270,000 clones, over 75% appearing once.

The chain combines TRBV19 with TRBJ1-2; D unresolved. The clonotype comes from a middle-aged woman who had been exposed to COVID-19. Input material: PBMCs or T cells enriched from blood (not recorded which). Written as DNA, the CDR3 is TGTGCCAGTAGTATGGGCCCCACCACTGGCTACACCTTC. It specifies CASSMGPTTGYTF.